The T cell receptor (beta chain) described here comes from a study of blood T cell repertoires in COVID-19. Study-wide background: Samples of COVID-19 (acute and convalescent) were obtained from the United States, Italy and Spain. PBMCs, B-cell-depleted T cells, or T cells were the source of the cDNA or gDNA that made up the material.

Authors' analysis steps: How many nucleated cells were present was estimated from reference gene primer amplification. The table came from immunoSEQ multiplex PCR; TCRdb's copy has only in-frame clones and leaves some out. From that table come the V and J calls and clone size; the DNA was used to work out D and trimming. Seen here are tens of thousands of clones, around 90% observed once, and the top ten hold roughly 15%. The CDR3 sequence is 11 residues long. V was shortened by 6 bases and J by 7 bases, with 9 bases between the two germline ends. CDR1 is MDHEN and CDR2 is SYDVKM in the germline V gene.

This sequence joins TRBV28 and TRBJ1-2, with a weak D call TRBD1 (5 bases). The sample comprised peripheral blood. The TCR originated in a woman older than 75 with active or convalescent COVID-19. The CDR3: CASSGRGGYTF. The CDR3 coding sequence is TGTGCCAGCAGCGGGAGGGGTGGCTACACCTTC.